The 15 T cell receptor beta chains reported below all come from one sample, sequenced in a study of cytomegalovirus exposure and HLA in healthy donors. The method was immunoSEQ multiplex PCR; TCRdb's version includes in-frame clones alone and lacks a portion of them. Counted here are hundreds of thousands of clones, around 86% occurring once; the ten biggest clones make up 1.5% to 2.5%. Sequencing was done on a sample of PBMCs. The receptors shown here come from a woman between 18 and 29 years old in good health and CMV-seropositive.

The chain carries TRBV5-1 and TRBJ1-4; 9 positions agree with TRBD1. V lost 3 bases to trimming and J lost 11 bases; unmatched junction nucleotides: 8. The V gene's germline CDR1 is SGHRS and CDR2 YFSETQ. The CDR3 is 14 amino acids. CDR3 DNA: TGCGCCAGCAGCTGGGGGACAGGGAGTTGGAAACTGTTTTTT. Residues: CASSWGTGSWKLFF.

This chain uses TRBV28 with TRBJ1-3, with TRBD1 as a possible D gene (6 bases). The CDR3 spans 15 residues. Germline V gene sequence: CDR1 MDHEN, CDR2 SYDVKM. Trimming took 4 bases from V and 8 from J, leaving 18 bases between them. The CDR3 spells CASSSRGHQVDTIYF. CDR3 coding DNA: TGTGCCAGCAGTTCGCGGGGGCACCAAGTGGACACCATATATTTT.

The chain uses TRBV19 and TRBJ1-2, with D possibly being TRBD1 (6 bases). The germline CDR1 and CDR2 sequences are LNHDA and SQIVND (reference sequence). Trimming pared 6 bases from V and 3 bases from J, leaving 14 bases between. The CDR3 extends over 14 amino acids. The CDR3 spells CASSPLQGDYGYTF. The CDR3 nucleotides read TGTGCCAGTAGCCCCCTACAGGGTGACTATGGCTACACCTTC.

The chain couples TRBV9 to TRBJ1-2; D might be TRBD1 (5 bases). Germline CDR1 reads SGDLS; CDR2 reads YYNGEE. The CDR3 spans 15 residues. V lost 3 bases, J lost 1 base, and 13 bases lay in between. The CDR3 loop is CASSADTRDNYGYTF. CDR3 nucleotide sequence: TGTGCCAGCAGCGCGGACACCCGAGATAACTATGGCTACACCTTC.

This clone occurred once. The chain joins TRBV7-9 to TRBJ2-7; tentatively, D is TRBD2 (5 bases). CDR3 length: 16 residues. Trimming stripped 5 bases from V and 1 base from J, with 18 bases between. Germline V gives CDR1 SEHNR, CDR2 FQNEAQ (reference sequence). Here the CDR3 DNA reads TGTGCCAGCAGCCCTTGGGCGGACGGGGTATCCTACGAGCAGTACTTC. Translating gives CASSPWADGVSYEQYF.

V is TRBV2 and J is TRBJ2-7; tentatively, D is TRBD2 (6 bases). The CDR3 consists of 15 residues. Germline-derived CDR1 and CDR2 are SNHLY and FYNNEI. Deletions cut 4 bases from V and 4 bases from J, with 17 bases between. DNA of the CDR3: TGTGCCAGCAGTGCGGTTCCGGGAGCGGTGTACGAGCAGTACTTC. Its protein is CASSAVPGAVYEQYF. The variable domain in full, with the rest retrieved from reference TRBV2 and TRBJ2-7, is EPEVTQTPSHQVTQMGQEVILRCVPISNHLYFYWYRQILGQKVEFLVSFYNNEISEKSEIFDDQFSVERPDGSNFTLKIRSTKLEDSAMYFCASSAVPGAVYEQYFGPGTRLTVT.

The chain recombines TRBV6-1 with TRBJ1-5; 8 nucleotides align to TRBD1. Germline V gene lookup returns CDR1 MNHNS and CDR2 SASEGT. V shed 7 bases and J 6 bases; nucleotides not matched to a gene: 8. The length of the CDR3 is 14 residues. The chain's CDR3 is CASNDWTGRQPQHF. CDR3 DNA sequence: TGTGCCAGCAATGATTGGACAGGGCGTCAGCCCCAGCATTTT.

This rearrangement joins TRBV28 to TRBJ1-2; 8 nucleotides agree with TRBD1. Germline loops: CDR1 MDHEN, CDR2 SYDVKM. The CDR3 runs to 15 residues. The V gene end was trimmed by 4 bases and the J gene end by 7 bases; junction bases not matched to a gene: 11. CDR3 in amino acids: CASSWQGAAEAGYTF. The CDR3 DNA is TGTGCCAGCAGTTGGCAGGGGGCTGCTGAGGCTGGCTACACCTTC.

V gene TRBV29-1 combines with J gene TRBJ1-1; D call uncertain. There are 13 residues in the CDR3. Trimming shortened V by 5 bases and J by 1 base, and 11 bases separated the two germline ends. CDR1 is SQVTM and CDR2 is ANQGSEA in the germline V gene. The DNA for the CDR3 is TGCAGCGTTTGGACTGACCCGAACACTGAAGCTTTCTTT. As protein: CSVWTDPNTEAFF.

The genes are TRBV27 and TRBJ2-3; 11 nucleotides agree with TRBD2. This CDR3 is 15 amino acids long. The germline V gene encodes CDR1 MNHEY and CDR2 SMNVEV (reference sequence). The J segment lost 8 bases and the V segment lost 4 bases, leaving 8 bases of the junction unmatched. The CDR3 spells CASSSGTSGTGTQYF. The CDR3 coding sequence is TGTGCCAGCAGTTCCGGGACTAGCGGCACTGGTACGCAGTATTTT.

The chain carries TRBV28 and TRBJ2-1, with 10 bases matching TRBD1. CDR3 length: 15 amino acids. Germline assignment: CDR1 MDHEN and CDR2 SYDVKM. V lost 4 bases and J lost 8; bases outside the gene matches: 8. In DNA, the CDR3 is TGTGCCAGCAGTTACCGGGACAGGGGATCGGATGAGCAGTTCTTC. Translating gives CASSYRDRGSDEQFF.

The chain joins TRBV30 to TRBJ1-5; D perhaps matches TRBD1 (5 bases). Germline assignment: CDR1 GTSNPN and CDR2 SVGIG (reference sequence). Deletions cut 2 bases from V and 4 bases from J, with 12 bases between. CDR3 size: 14 residues. CDR3 in DNA: TGTGCCTGGAGTACAGGATTGGGGAATCAGCCCCAGCATTTT. It codes for CAWSTGLGNQPQHF. The whole variable domain, filled in from reference TRBV30 and TRBJ1-5, reads SQTIHQWPATLVQPVGSPLSLECTVEGTSNPNLYWYRQAAGRGLQLLFYSVGIGQISSEVPQNLSASRPQDRQFILSSKKLLLSDSGFYLCAWSTGLGNQPQHFGDGTRLSIL.

The chain has TRBV9 and TRBJ1-1; a possible D gene is TRBD1 (5 bases). The CDR3 contains 14 residues. Germline values: CDR1 SGDLS, CDR2 YYNGEE. V was clipped by 4 bases and J by 1 base, with 11 bases between them. This CDR3 reads CASSSTTENTEAFF. CDR3 bases: TGTGCCAGCAGCTCCACGACAGAGAACACTGAAGCTTTCTTT.

The chain couples TRBV25-1 to TRBJ2-1; the match to TRBD2 covers 7 bases. Germline CDR1 and CDR2: MGHDK and SYGVNS. This CDR3 has 16 residues. V was clipped by 1 base and J by 9 bases; unmatched bases: 12. The CDR3: CASSEWWWEGRGEQFF. CDR3 sequence (DNA): TGTGCCAGCAGTGAATGGTGGTGGGAGGGCCGAGGTGAGCAGTTCTTC.

The chain is built from TRBV2 and TRBJ1-1; D gene ambiguous. This CDR3 region has 15 residues. V lost 6 bases and J lost 1, with 15 bases in between. Looked up from germline, CDR1 is SNHLY and CDR2 is FYNNEI. CDR3 loop: CASRAVLTGNTEAFF. CDR3 bases: TGTGCCAGCAGGGCGGTTCTGACGGGGAACACTGAAGCTTTCTTT.